The 6 T cell receptor beta chains given below trace back to one sample, sequenced in a study of CD8+ T cells in alopecia areata. RNA was isolated and reverse transcribed to cDNA, the sequencing template. Sequencing used immunoSEQ multiplex PCR; TCRdb keeps in-frame clones, though not all of them. The sample lists approximately 150,000 clones, 85% to 90% seen once, with roughly 15% in the top ten. Sample: CD8+ T cells sorted from blood, taken at week 0. These TCRs come from a human donor with alopecia areata.

V usage is TRBV5-1 and J usage is TRBJ2-2; D gene ambiguous. Trimming removed 2 bases at V and 0 bases at J, with 17 bases between. This CDR3 has 18 residues. Looked up from germline, CDR1 is SGHRS and CDR2 is YFSETQ. CDR3 in amino acids: CASSFYYLGRANTGELFF. The DNA for the CDR3 is TGCGCCAGCAGCTTCTACTACCTGGGCCGTGCGAACACCGGGGAGCTGTTTTTT.

The chain couples TRBV9 to TRBJ2-7, with TRBD2 matching over 9 bases. CDR3 size: 15 residues. With V trimmed by 3 bases and J by 3 bases, 7 bases remained unmatched. Germline-derived CDR1 and CDR2 are SGDLS and YYNGEE. CDR3 amino acids: CASSAGTSIGYEQYF. CDR3 sequence (DNA): TGTGCCAGCAGCGCCGGGACTAGCATTGGCTACGAGCAGTACTTC.

The count of this clone is one. This chain joins TRBV7-6 and TRBJ2-3; D not certain. Germline V gives CDR1 SGHVS, CDR2 FNYEAQ. Trimming cost V 3 bases and J 6 bases, with 10 bases left between them. The CDR3 runs 13 residues. CDR3 in DNA: TGTGCCAGCAGCTTGTATCGATCCGATACGCAGTATTTT. Its translation is CASSLYRSDTQYF. The variable domain in full, completed from reference TRBV7-6 and TRBJ2-3, reads GAGVSQSPRYKVTKRGQDVALRCDPISGHVSLYWYRQALGQGPEFLTYFNYEAQQDKSGLPNDRFSAERPEGSISTLTIQRTEQRDSAMYRCASSLYRSDTQYFGPGTRLTVL.

This chain connects TRBV7-6 to TRBJ2-7; 9 bases line up with TRBD1. After removal of 4 bases from V and 12 bases from J, the junction contained 7 bases not matched to a gene. The germline V gene encodes CDR1 SGHVS and CDR2 FNYEAQ. The CDR3 spans 12 residues. The CDR3 nucleotides are TGTGCCAGCAGCTCCGGGACAGGGAGTCCGTACTTC. It encodes CASSSGTGSPYF.

The CDR3 nucleotides read TGTGCCAGCAGTTACGGGTTCGGGACAGATACGCAGTATTTT. The encoded protein is CASSYGFGTDTQYF. The rearrangement joins TRBV6-5 to TRBJ2-3; D is unclear. The CDR3 sequence is 14 residues long. The V end was cut by 2 bases, the J end by 3 bases, with 9 bases between. Germline CDR1 MNHEY, CDR2 SVGAGI.

The chain is built from TRBV10-3 and TRBJ2-7; TRBD1 is a possible D gene (6 bases). CDR1 ENHRY and CDR2 SYGVKD come from the germline V gene. CDR3 length equals 12 residues. Between the trimmed V and J ends, which lost 6 bases and 3 bases, there was a span of 9 bases. CDR3 loop: CAIREDSYEQYF. In nucleotides, the CDR3 is TGTGCCATCAGAGAGGACAGCTACGAGCAGTACTTC.